These 5 T cell receptor beta chains share one sample of origin, sequenced in a study of control samples from healthy donors and cancer patients (TCRdb year 2020). Library preparation used the immunoSEQ multiplex PCR assay. The table was pulled from immuneACCESS by TCRdb, which kept in-frame rearrangements only. Such tables lose some clones; where checked, under half of the loss comes from unresolved V genes, and the rest has no known cause. For this sample there are about 92,000 clones; roughly four fifths appear just once. The ten biggest clones cover roughly 9.8% of the sample. Sequences were obtained from blood. Source of these receptors: a woman aged 60-75 years in good health.

The rearrangement uses TRBV20-1 and TRBJ1-1; TRBD1 matches 7 bases. This CDR3 contains 11 residues. Germline values: CDR1 DFQATT, CDR2 SNEGSKA (reference sequence). The CDR3 is CRVNRGTEAFF. The DNA of the CDR3 is TGCAGAGTGAACAGGGGCACTGAAGCTTTCTTT.

This chain links TRBV6-6 with TRBJ1-3; 9 bases align to TRBD1. Germline V gene sequence: CDR1 MNHNY, CDR2 SVGAGI (reference sequence). The CDR3 contains 15 residues. J was trimmed by 0 bases and V by 6 bases; bases with no gene match: 3. The chain's CDR3 is CASRDRGLSGNTIYF. The DNA for the CDR3 is TGTGCCAGCAGGGACAGGGGCCTCTCTGGAAACACCATATATTTT.

The J gene is TRBJ2-1, the V gene TRBV5-1; D is perhaps TRBD2 (5 bases). V lost 0 bases and J lost 5, with 9 bases in between. The CDR3 consists of 14 residues. The germline V gene has CDR1 SGHRS and CDR2 YFSETQ. The CDR3 sequence is CASSLELVHNEQFF. The CDR3, as DNA: TGCGCCAGCAGCTTGGAACTAGTTCACAATGAGCAGTTCTTC.

This chain joins TRBV10-1 and TRBJ1-2; D is possibly TRBD1 (5 bases). The V end lost 5 bases, the J end lost 4 bases, and 11 bases lay between the germline ends. This CDR3 has 13 residues. Germline-derived CDR1 and CDR2 are WNHNN and SYGVQD (reference sequence). The CDR3 nucleotides read TGCGCCAGCAGTCCGGGGCCGGCCTATGGCTACACCTTC. Translation gives CASSPGPAYGYTF.

CDR3 amino acids: CASSLTSRAGGTEAFF. The CDR3 coding sequence is TGTGCCAGCAGCTTAACCTCCAGGGCCGGGGGCACTGAAGCTTTCTTT. The V and J genes are TRBV7-9 and TRBJ1-1, with D possibly TRBD1 on 5 matching bases. Germline V gene data show CDR1 as SEHNR and CDR2 as FQNEAQ (reference sequence). Trimming stripped 2 bases from V and 4 bases from J, with 17 bases between. The CDR3 totals 16 residues. The complete variable domain, with remaining parts taken from reference TRBV7-9 and TRBJ1-1, reads DTGVSQNPRHKITKRGQNVTFRCDPISEHNRLYWYRQTLGQGPEFLTYFQNEAQLEKSRLLSDRFSAERPKGSFSTLEIQRTEQGDSAMYLCASSLTSRAGGTEAFFGQGTRLTVV.